Reported below is one TCR beta chain. This specimen comes from a study of control samples from healthy donors and cancer patients. The V end lost 4 bases, the J end lost 2 bases, and 5 bases lay between the germline ends. This CDR3 has 12 residues. Germline CDR1 and CDR2: SGHDN and FVKESK. Here immunoSEQ multiplex PCR was the method, and the copy in TCRdb shows in-frame clones only, minus some. This sample yields tens of thousands of clones, of which roughly 94% are seen a single time; around 4% belongs to the top ten. This chain uses TRBV14 with TRBJ1-2; D is ambiguous. This receptor was taken from a man under 40 in good health. Sequencing was performed on blood. CDR3 region: CASSLGNYGYTF. CDR3 nucleotides: TGTGCCAGCAGCCTCGGGAACTATGGCTACACCTTC.